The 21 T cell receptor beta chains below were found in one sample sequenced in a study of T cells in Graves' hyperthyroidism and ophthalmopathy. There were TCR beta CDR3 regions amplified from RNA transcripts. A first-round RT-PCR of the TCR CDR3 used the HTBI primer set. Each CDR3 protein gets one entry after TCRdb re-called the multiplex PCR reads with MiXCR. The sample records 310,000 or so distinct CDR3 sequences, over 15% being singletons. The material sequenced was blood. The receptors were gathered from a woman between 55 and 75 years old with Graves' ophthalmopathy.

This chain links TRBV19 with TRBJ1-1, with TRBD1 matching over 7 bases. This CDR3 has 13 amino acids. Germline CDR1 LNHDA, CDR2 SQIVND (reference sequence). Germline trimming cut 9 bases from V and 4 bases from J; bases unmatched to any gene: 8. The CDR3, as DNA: TGTGCCAGCCAAACTACAGGGGCCACTGAAGCTTTCTTT. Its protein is CASQTTGATEAFF.

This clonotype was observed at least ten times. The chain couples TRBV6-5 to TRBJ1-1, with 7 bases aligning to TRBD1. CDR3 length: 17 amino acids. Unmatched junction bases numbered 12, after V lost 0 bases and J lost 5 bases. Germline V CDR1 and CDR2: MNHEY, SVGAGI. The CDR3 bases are TGTGCCAGCAGTTACTCGTGGGTGGCAGGGGGGGGGACTGAAGCTTTCTTT. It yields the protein CASSYSWVAGGGTEAFF.

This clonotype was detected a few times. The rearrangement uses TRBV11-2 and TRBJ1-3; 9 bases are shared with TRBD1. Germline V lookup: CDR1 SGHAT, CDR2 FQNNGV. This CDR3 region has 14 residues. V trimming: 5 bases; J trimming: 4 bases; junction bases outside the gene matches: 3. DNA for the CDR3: TGTGCCAGCAGCACCGGGACAGGGGGAAACACCATATATTTT. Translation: CASSTGTGGNTIYF.

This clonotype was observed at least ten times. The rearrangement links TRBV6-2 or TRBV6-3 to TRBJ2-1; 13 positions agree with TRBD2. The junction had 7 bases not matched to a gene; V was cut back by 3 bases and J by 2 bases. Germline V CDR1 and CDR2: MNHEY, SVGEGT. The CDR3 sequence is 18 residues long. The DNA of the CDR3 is TGTGCCAGCAGTTATTGGGCGACTAGCGGGGGGACCTACAATGAGCAGTTCTTC. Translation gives CASSYWATSGGTYNEQFF.

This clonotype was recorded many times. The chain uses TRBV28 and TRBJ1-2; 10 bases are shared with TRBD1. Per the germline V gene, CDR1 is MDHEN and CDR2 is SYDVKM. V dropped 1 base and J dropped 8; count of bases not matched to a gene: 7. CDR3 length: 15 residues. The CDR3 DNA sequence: TGTGCCAGCAGTTTATCAGACAGGGGGCCGGAAGGCTACACCTTC. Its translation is CASSLSDRGPEGYTF.

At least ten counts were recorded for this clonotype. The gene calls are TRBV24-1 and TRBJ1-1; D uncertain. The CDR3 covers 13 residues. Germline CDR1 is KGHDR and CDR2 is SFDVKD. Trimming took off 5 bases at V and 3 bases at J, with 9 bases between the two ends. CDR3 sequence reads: CATSGDSDTEAFF. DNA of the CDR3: TGTGCCACCAGTGGGGATAGTGACACTGAAGCTTTCTTT.

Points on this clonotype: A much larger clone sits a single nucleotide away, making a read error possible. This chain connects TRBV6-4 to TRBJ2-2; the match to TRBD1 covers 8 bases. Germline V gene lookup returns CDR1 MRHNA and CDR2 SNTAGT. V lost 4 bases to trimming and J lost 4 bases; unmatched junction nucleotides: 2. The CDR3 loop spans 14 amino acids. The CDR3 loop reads CASSADRVTGELFF. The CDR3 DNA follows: TGTGCCAGCAGTGCGGACAGGGTCACCGGGGAGCTGTTTTTT.

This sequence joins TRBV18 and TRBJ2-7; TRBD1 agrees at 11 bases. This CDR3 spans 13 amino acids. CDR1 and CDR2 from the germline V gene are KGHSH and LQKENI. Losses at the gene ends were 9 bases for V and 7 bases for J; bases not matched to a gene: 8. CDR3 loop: CASVDRGPGEQYF. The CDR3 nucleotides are TGTGCCAGTGTGGACAGGGGGCCTGGGGAGCAGTACTTC.

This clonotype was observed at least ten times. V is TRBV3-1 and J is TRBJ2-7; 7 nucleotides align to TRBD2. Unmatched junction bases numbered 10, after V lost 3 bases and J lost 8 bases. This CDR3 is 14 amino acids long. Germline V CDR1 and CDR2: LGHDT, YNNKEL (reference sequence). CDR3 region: CASSHDREVSQQYF. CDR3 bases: TGTGCCAGCAGCCATGACCGGGAGGTGAGTCAGCAGTACTTC.

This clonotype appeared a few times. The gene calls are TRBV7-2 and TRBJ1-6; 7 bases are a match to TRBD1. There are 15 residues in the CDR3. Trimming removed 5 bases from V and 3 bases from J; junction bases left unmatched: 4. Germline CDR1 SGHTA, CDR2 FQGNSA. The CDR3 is CASSRGTVYNSPLHF. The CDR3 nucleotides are TGTGCCAGCAGCCGCGGGACAGTCTATAATTCACCCCTCCACTTT.

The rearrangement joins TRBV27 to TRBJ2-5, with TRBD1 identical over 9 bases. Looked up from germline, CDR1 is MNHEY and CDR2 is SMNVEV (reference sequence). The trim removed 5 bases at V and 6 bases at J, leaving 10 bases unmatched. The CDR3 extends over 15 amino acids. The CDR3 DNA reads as TGTGCCAGCAGTCCGGGGACAGGGCTGGGAAAGACCCAGTACTTC. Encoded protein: CASSPGTGLGKTQYF.

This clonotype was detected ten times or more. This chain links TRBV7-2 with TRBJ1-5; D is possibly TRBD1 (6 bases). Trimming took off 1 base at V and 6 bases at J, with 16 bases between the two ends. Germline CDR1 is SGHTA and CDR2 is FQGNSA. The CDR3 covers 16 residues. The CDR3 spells CASSLGGRGLGQPQHF. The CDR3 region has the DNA TGTGCCAGCAGCTTAGGGGGACGGGGGCTCGGTCAGCCCCAGCATTTT.

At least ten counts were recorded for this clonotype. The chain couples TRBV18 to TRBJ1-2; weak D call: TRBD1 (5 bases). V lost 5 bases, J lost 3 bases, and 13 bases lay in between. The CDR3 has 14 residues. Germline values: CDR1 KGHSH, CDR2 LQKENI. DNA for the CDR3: TGTGCCAGCTCATTATCCAGGGAGGACTATGGCTACACCTTC. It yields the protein CASSLSREDYGYTF.

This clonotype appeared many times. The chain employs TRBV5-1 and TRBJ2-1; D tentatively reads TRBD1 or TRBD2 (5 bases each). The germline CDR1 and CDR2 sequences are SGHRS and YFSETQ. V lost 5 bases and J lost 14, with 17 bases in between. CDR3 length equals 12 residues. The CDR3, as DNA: TGCGCCAGCAGGGGGGACGGCCCATCCAAGTTCTTC. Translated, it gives CASRGDGPSKFF.

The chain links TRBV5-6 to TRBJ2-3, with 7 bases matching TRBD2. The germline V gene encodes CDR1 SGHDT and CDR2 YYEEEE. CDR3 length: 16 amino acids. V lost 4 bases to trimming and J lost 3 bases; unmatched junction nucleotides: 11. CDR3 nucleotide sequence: TGTGCCAGCAGCCGGCGGCTAGCGGAGGATACAGATACGCAGTATTTT. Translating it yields CASSRRLAEDTDTQYF.

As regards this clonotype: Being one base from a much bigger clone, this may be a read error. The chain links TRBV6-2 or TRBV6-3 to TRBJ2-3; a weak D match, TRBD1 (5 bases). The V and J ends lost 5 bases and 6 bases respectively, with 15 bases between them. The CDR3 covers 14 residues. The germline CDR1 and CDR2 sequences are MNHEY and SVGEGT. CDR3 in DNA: TGTGCCAGCAGTCCCCAGTGGACAAGCGATACGCAGTATTTT. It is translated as CASSPQWTSDTQYF.

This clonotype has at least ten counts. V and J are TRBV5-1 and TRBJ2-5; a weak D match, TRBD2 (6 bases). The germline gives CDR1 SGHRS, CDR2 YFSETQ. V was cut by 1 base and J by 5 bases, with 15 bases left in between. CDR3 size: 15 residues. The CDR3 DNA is TGCGCCAGCAGCTTGACCCCCGGGAGAGAGGAGACCCAGTACTTC. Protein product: CASSLTPGREETQYF.

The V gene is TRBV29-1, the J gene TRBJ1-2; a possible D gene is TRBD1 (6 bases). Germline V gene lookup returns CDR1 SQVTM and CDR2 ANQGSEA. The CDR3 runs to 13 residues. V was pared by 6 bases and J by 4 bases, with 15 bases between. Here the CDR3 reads CSVATGTLYGYTF. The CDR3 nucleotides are TGCAGCGTCGCTACCGGGACACTCTATGGCTACACCTTC.

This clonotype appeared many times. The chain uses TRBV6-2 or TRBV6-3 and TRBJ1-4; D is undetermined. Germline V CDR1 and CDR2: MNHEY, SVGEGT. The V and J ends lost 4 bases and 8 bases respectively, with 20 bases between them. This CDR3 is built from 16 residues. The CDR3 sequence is CASSSYTGYRKEKLFF. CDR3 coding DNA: TGTGCCAGCAGTTCCTACACGGGATACCGGAAGGAAAAACTGTTTTTT.

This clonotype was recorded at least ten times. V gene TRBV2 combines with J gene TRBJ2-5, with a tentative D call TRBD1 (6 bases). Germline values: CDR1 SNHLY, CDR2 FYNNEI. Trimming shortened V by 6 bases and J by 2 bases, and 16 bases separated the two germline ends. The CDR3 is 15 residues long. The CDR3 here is CASRTLGQPQETQYF. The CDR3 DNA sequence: TGTGCCAGCAGGACCCTCGGACAGCCTCAAGAGACCCAGTACTTC. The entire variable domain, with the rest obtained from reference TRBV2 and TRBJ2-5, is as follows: EPEVTQTPSHQVTQMGQEVILRCVPISNHLYFYWYRQILGQKVEFLVSFYNNEISEKSEIFDDQFSVERPDGSNFTLKIRSTKLEDSAMYFCASRTLGQPQETQYFGPGTRLLVL.

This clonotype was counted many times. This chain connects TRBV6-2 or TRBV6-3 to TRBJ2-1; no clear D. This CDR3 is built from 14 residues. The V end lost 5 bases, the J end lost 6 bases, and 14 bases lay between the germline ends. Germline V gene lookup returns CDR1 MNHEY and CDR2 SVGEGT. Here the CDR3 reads CASSTHRTTNEQFF. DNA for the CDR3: TGTGCCAGCAGTACCCATCGGACCACCAATGAGCAGTTCTTC.